The 23 T cell receptor beta chains below come from one sample, sequenced in a study of cytomegalovirus exposure and HLA in healthy donors. PCR was performed using 60 Vbeta and 13 Jbeta primers. Assay used: immunoSEQ multiplex PCR; TCRdb lists only in-frame clones, some missing. The data contain 110,000 or so clones, 65% to 85% of them singletons. Sequencing was carried out using PBMCs. The source of these receptors is a woman aged 25 to 45 in good health and CMV-seropositive.

CDR3 nucleotide sequence: TGTGCCAGCAGCTTAAACCGGGGAGTCATCGATACGCAGTATTTT. Translation: CASSLNRGVIDTQYF. The rearrangement links TRBV7-3 to TRBJ2-3; a weak D match, TRBD2 (5 bases). V shed 1 base and J shed 6 bases, with 14 bases lying between them. Germline V gene sequence: CDR1 SGHTA, CDR2 FQGTGA. The CDR3 covers 15 residues.

The V gene is TRBV28, the J gene TRBJ1-2; D possibly corresponds to TRBD1 (6 bases). V lost 1 base, J lost 4 bases, and 16 bases lay in between. The CDR3 contains 16 residues. The V gene's germline CDR1 is MDHEN and CDR2 SYDVKM. The CDR3 here is CASSLSRPVGGYGYTF. CDR3 in DNA: TGTGCCAGCAGTTTATCCAGGCCCGTAGGGGGCTATGGCTACACCTTC.

This chain joins TRBV29-1 and TRBJ2-5; 10 bases are a match to TRBD1. Germline V gene sequence: CDR1 SQVTM, CDR2 ANQGSEA. This CDR3 comprises 14 residues. V dropped 3 bases and J dropped 2; count of bases not matched to a gene: 3. CDR3 residues: CSVDDRGRQETQYF. CDR3 nucleotide sequence: TGCAGCGTTGACGACAGGGGGCGGCAAGAGACCCAGTACTTC.

As for this clone: The germline gene is not matched at one end of the junction; a read error may be the cause. V is TRBV14 and J is TRBJ2-7; the D gene could be TRBD1 or TRBD2 (7 bases each). The CDR3 spans 16 residues. The germline CDR1 and CDR2 sequences are SGHDN and FVKESK. The CDR3 sequence: CAGRGGTDNTSYEQYF. CDR3 nucleotides: TGTGCCGGCAGGGGGGGAACAGACAATACCTCCTACGAGCAGTACTTC.

V is TRBV30 and J is TRBJ2-7, with 8 bases identical to TRBD1. With 8 bases clipped from V and 2 bases from J, the junction kept 8 bases outside the gene matches. The CDR3 is 13 residues long. The germline V gene encodes CDR1 GTSNPN and CDR2 SVGIG (reference sequence). The CDR3 protein is CARETGDAYEQYF. The CDR3 DNA is TGTGCCCGCGAGACAGGGGATGCCTACGAGCAGTACTTC.

The gene calls are TRBV19 and TRBJ1-2, with a weak D call TRBD1 (6 bases). This CDR3 is 13 amino acids long. Germline V gene lookup returns CDR1 LNHDA and CDR2 SQIVND (reference sequence). V shed 4 bases and J shed 8 bases, with 14 bases lying between them. CDR3 sequence (DNA): TGTGCCAGTAGTACCCGTACAGGGACGGGCTACACCTTC. Amino acid sequence: CASSTRTGTGYTF.

V gene TRBV4-1 combines with J gene TRBJ2-3; a possible D gene is TRBD2 (5 bases). Deletions cut 7 bases from V and 0 bases from J, with 11 bases between. Germline lookup yields CDR1 MGHRA and CDR2 YSYEKL. The CDR3 has 14 amino acids. The CDR3, as DNA: TGCGCCAGCACTAAACTAGTCAGCACAGATACGCAGTATTTT. Amino acids: CASTKLVSTDTQYF.

The chain recombines TRBV4-1 with TRBJ1-2, with TRBD1 matching over 9 bases. V gave up 4 bases and J gave up 6 bases; unmatched junction bases: 6. The germline V gene encodes CDR1 MGHRA and CDR2 YSYEKL. The CDR3 is made up of 14 amino acids. Written as DNA, the CDR3 is TGCGCCAGCAGCCCGGGGACAGGGAGGGATGGCTACACCTTC. As protein: CASSPGTGRDGYTF.

This CDR3 is CASSYLGQGTVEAFF. CDR3 nucleotide sequence: TGTGCCAGCAGTTACCTGGGACAGGGGACGGTGGAAGCTTTCTTT. This chain uses TRBV6-5 with TRBJ1-1; 10 positions match TRBD1. Germline-derived CDR1 and CDR2 are MNHEY and SVGAGI. The V segment lost 2 bases and the J segment 8 bases; nucleotides outside the gene matches: 8. This CDR3 is 15 amino acids long.

V usage is TRBV7-9 and J usage is TRBJ1-2, with 7 bases identical to TRBD1. This CDR3 region has 16 residues. Germline assignment: CDR1 SEHNR and CDR2 FQNEAQ (reference sequence). The V gene end was trimmed by 4 bases and the J gene end by 8 bases; junction bases not matched to a gene: 16. DNA for the CDR3: TGTGCCAGCAGCTCAGCACCACAGGGGAGAGTTCACGGCTACACCTTC. This codes for CASSSAPQGRVHGYTF.

The chain combines TRBV6-1 with TRBJ1-1, with D unclear. CDR1 and CDR2 (germline): MNHNS, SASEGT. V shed 2 bases and J shed 3 bases, with 13 bases lying between them. CDR3 size: 15 residues. CDR3 region: CASSEYRREDTEAFF. Written as DNA, the CDR3 is TGTGCCAGCAGTGAATATAGGAGGGAGGACACTGAAGCTTTCTTT.

This clone was observed a single time. The chain joins TRBV29-1 to TRBJ2-5, with TRBD2 matching over 10 bases. CDR1 and CDR2 (germline): SQVTM, ANQGSEA. The CDR3 is made up of 14 amino acids. Trimming cost V 4 bases and J 5 bases; bases outside gene matches: 7. The CDR3, as DNA: TGCAGCGTTGGAATAGCGGGGGGCCGGGAGACCCAGTACTTC. The encoded protein is CSVGIAGGRETQYF.

The chain joins TRBV10-3 to TRBJ1-2; a possible D gene is TRBD1 (5 bases). Trimming cost V 7 bases and J 5 bases, with 14 bases left between them. CDR1 is ENHRY, CDR2 SYGVKD, per germline. The CDR3 is made up of 13 amino acids. This chain's CDR3 is CAIKTDSVYGYTF. DNA for the CDR3: TGTGCCATCAAGACAGACTCTGTATATGGCTACACCTTC.

The chain recombines TRBV5-1 with TRBJ2-3; TRBD2 aligns across 7 bases. J gave up 0 bases and V 4 bases, and 8 bases lay outside the gene matches. The germline V gene has CDR1 SGHRS and CDR2 YFSETQ. This CDR3 contains 16 residues. Here the CDR3 reads CASSINPGLSTDTQYF. The DNA for the CDR3 is TGCGCCAGCAGCATTAACCCGGGACTAAGCACAGATACGCAGTATTTT. The variable domain in full, completed from reference TRBV5-1 and TRBJ2-3, reads KAGVTQTPRYLIKTRGQQVTLSCSPISGHRSVSWYQQTPGQGLQFLFEYFSETQRNKGNFPGRFSGRQFSNSRSEMNVSTLELGDSALYLCASSINPGLSTDTQYFGPGTRLTVL.

V is TRBV11-3 and J is TRBJ2-5; D might be TRBD1 (6 bases). The CDR3 covers 17 residues. CDR1 and CDR2 from the germline V gene are SGHNT and YENEEA. The V and J ends lost 1 base and 4 bases respectively, with 19 bases between them. The CDR3, as DNA: TGTGCCAGCAGCTTAGGTACGGCCGACCCCAGGGGAGAGACCCAGTACTTC. This gives the protein CASSLGTADPRGETQYF.

This sequence joins TRBV30 and TRBJ1-5, with D hard to call. The germline V gene encodes CDR1 GTSNPN and CDR2 SVGIG (reference sequence). This CDR3 is built from 14 residues. V was shortened by 1 base and J by 1 base, with 8 bases between the two germline ends. The CDR3 sequence is CAWSGRVSNQPQHF. CDR3 sequence (DNA): TGTGCCTGGAGTGGACGGGTGAGCAATCAGCCCCAGCATTTT.

V is TRBV19 and J is TRBJ2-7; 7 nucleotides match TRBD1. This CDR3 region has 16 residues. V gave up 5 bases and J gave up 0 bases; unmatched junction bases: 10. Looked up from germline, CDR1 is LNHDA and CDR2 is SQIVND (reference sequence). CDR3 protein: CASSPTGTVLSYEQYF. The CDR3 bases are TGTGCCAGTAGTCCCACCGGGACAGTTCTCTCCTACGAGCAGTACTTC. Supplemented by reference TRBV19 and TRBJ2-7, the full variable domain reads DGGITQSPKYLFRKEGQNVTLSCEQNLNHDAMYWYRQDPGQGLRLIYYSQIVNDFQKGDIAEGYSVSREKKESFPLTVTSAQKNPTAFYLCASSPTGTVLSYEQYFGPGTRLTVT.

The sample holds a few counts of this clone. The genes are TRBV6-5 and TRBJ2-5; 10 bases are shared with TRBD1. After removal of 4 bases from V and 3 bases from J, the junction contained 2 bases not matched to a gene. The germline V gene encodes CDR1 MNHEY and CDR2 SVGAGI. The CDR3 totals 14 residues. The CDR3 region has the DNA TGTGCCAGCAGTTGGGACAGGGGAAAAGAGACCCAGTACTTC. Translating it yields CASSWDRGKETQYF.

The rearrangement uses TRBV19 and TRBJ1-1; maybe TRBD1 (6 bases). Trimming removed 0 bases from V and 4 bases from J, with 24 bases in between. In germline, CDR1 is LNHDA, CDR2 SQIVND (reference sequence). The CDR3 runs 19 residues. CDR3 DNA sequence: TGTGCCAGTAGTATAGATCTATGGACAGTTCCCTCGAGGGTCACTGAAGCTTTCTTT. This gives the protein CASSIDLWTVPSRVTEAFF. The full variable domain, in which reference TRBV19 and TRBJ1-1 provide the parts outside the CDR3, is DGGITQSPKYLFRKEGQNVTLSCEQNLNHDAMYWYRQDPGQGLRLIYYSQIVNDFQKGDIAEGYSVSREKKESFPLTVTSAQKNPTAFYLCASSIDLWTVPSRVTEAFFGQGTRLTVV.

The rearrangement joins TRBV2 to TRBJ1-4, with D unresolved. Per germline, CDR1 SNHLY and CDR2 FYNNEI. The CDR3 consists of 16 residues. Trimming left V 2 bases short and J 3 bases short, with 13 bases between. Here the CDR3 reads CASSEFSVSSNEKLFF. CDR3 DNA sequence: TGTGCCAGCAGTGAATTTTCGGTTTCATCTAATGAAAAACTGTTTTTT. Together with reference TRBV2 and TRBJ1-4, the CDR3 gives the full variable domain: EPEVTQTPSHQVTQMGQEVILRCVPISNHLYFYWYRQILGQKVEFLVSFYNNEISEKSEIFDDQFSVERPDGSNFTLKIRSTKLEDSAMYFCASSEFSVSSNEKLFFGSGTQLSVL.

This chain connects TRBV29-1 to TRBJ2-1; D may be TRBD1 (6 bases). The CDR3 covers 14 residues. Looked up from germline, CDR1 is SQVTM and CDR2 is ANQGSEA. V dropped 8 bases and J dropped 0 bases, with 14 bases sitting between them. The CDR3 region has the DNA TGCAGCTGTACCGGGACACTCTCCTACAATGAGCAGTTCTTC. Protein product: CSCTGTLSYNEQFF.

This chain uses TRBV6-1 with TRBJ1-5; 8 bases map to TRBD1. The germline V gene has CDR1 MNHNS and CDR2 SASEGT. CDR3 length: 16 residues. V lost 3 bases to trimming and J lost 0 bases; unmatched junction nucleotides: 4. In nucleotides, the CDR3 is TGTGCCAGCAGTGACCCCGGACAGGGTAGCAATCAGCCCCAGCATTTT. Its protein is CASSDPGQGSNQPQHF.

This clone was counted a few times. The chain links TRBV6-5 to TRBJ1-2, with 8 bases matching TRBD1. Germline trimming cut 5 bases from V and 0 bases from J; bases unmatched to any gene: 2. The CDR3 runs to 14 residues. The V gene's germline CDR1 is MNHEY and CDR2 SVGAGI. In DNA form, the CDR3 reads TGTGCCAGCAGTGGGACAGGAACTAACTATGGCTACACCTTC. This encodes CASSGTGTNYGYTF.